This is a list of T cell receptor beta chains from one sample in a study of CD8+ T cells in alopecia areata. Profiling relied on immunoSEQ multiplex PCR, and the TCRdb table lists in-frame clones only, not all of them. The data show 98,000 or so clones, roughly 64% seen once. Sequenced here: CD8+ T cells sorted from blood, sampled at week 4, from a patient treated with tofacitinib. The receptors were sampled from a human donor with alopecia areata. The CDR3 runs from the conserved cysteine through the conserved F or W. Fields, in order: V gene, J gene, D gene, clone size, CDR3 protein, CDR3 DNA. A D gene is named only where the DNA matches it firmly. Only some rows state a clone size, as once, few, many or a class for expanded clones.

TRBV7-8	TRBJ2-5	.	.	CASSLEAGDWEETQYF	TGTGCCAGCAGCTTAGAAGCTGGGGACTGGGAAGAGACCCAGTACTTC
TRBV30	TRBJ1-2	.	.	CAWSTGVGYGYTF	TGTGCCTGGAGTACAGGTGTAGGCTATGGCTACACCTTC
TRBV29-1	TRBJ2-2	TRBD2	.	CSVNLAGASGELFF	TGCAGCGTCAATCTAGCGGGAGCCTCCGGGGAGCTGTTTTTT
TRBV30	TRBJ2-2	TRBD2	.	CAWTSGNGELFF	TGTGCCTGGACTAGCGGGAACGGGGAGCTGTTTTTT
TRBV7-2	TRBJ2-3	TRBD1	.	CASSLEDREADTQYF	TGTGCCAGCAGCTTGGAGGACAGGGAAGCAGATACGCAGTATTTT
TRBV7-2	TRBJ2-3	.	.	CASSPEAGDTQYF	TGTGCCAGCAGCCCGGAAGCGGGAGATACGCAGTATTTT
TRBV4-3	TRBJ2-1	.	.	CASSQGPGVGNEQFF	TGCGCCAGCAGCCAAGGACCGGGAGTAGGTAATGAGCAGTTCTTC
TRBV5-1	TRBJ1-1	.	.	CASSSVGPGTEAFF	TGCGCCAGCAGCTCGGTGGGCCCCGGGACTGAAGCTTTCTTT
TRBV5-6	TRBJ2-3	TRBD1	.	CASSSPAATGPDTQYF	TGTGCCAGCAGCTCTCCCGCGGCGACAGGGCCAGATACGCAGTATTTT
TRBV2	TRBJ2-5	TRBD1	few	CASSYRGVETQYF	TGTGCCAGCAGTTACAGGGGAGTAGAGACCCAGTACTTC
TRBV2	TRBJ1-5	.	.	CASTFQRGGSNQPQHF	TGTGCCAGCACCTTCCAGAGAGGGGGGAGCAATCAGCCCCAGCATTTT
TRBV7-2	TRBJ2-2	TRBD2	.	CASSGLAPPAGELFF	TGTGCCAGCAGCGGACTAGCGCCCCCGGCAGGGGAGCTGTTTTTT
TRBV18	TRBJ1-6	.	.	CASSPTGSHNSPLHF	TGTGCCAGCTCACCAACAGGGAGCCATAATTCACCCCTCCACTTT
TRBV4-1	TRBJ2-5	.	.	CASSQVSGIGETQYF	TGCGCCAGCAGCCAAGTTTCTGGGATAGGAGAGACCCAGTACTTC
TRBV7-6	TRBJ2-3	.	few	CASSLTGPSTDTQYF	TGTGCCAGCAGCTTAACCGGGCCTAGCACAGATACGCAGTATTTT
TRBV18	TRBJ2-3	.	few	CASSPPPSDTQYF	TGTGCCAGCTCACCACCCCCTTCGGATACGCAGTATTTT
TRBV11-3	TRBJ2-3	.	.	CASSPHASTSTDTQYF	TGTGCCAGCAGCCCGCACGCTAGTACTAGCACAGATACGCAGTATTTT
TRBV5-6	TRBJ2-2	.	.	CASSWTYTGELFF	TGTGCCAGCAGCTGGACATACACCGGGGAGCTGTTTTTT
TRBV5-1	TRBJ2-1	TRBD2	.	CASSLGAGSYNEQFF	TGCGCCAGCAGCTTGGGAGCGGGATCCTACAATGAGCAGTTCTTC
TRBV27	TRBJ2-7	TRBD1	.	CASSYSGTGPYEQYF	TGTGCCAGCAGTTACTCCGGGACAGGGCCCTACGAGCAGTACTTC
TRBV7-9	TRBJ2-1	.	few	CASSLAANIMYNEQFF	TGTGCCAGCAGCTTAGCAGCGAATATCATGTACAATGAGCAGTTCTTC
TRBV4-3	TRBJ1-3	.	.	CASSQDAGLSGNTIYF	TGCGCCAGCAGCCAAGATGCAGGTCTCTCTGGAAACACCATATATTTT
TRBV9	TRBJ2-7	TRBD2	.	CASSAQAGGAYEQYF	TGTGCCAGCAGCGCACAAGCGGGGGGGGCCTACGAGCAGTACTTC
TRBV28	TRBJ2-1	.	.	CASRRDSYNEQFF	TGTGCCAGCAGACGAGACAGCTACAATGAGCAGTTCTTC
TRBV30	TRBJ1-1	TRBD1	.	CAWSGYRDRGKIGWTEAFF	TGTGCCTGGAGTGGGTACCGGGACAGGGGGAAAATTGGGTGGACTGAAGCTTTCTTT
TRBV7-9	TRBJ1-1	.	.	CASSRPVGAGSEAFF	TGTGCCAGCAGCAGACCGGTCGGGGCAGGGTCTGAAGCTTTCTTT
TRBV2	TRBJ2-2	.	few	CASSETDGLNTGELFF	TGTGCCAGCAGTGAGACCGACGGACTGAACACCGGGGAGCTGTTTTTT
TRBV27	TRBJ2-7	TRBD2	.	CASSFSREWSYEQYF	TGTGCCAGCAGTTTTTCGCGGGAGTGGTCCTACGAGCAGTACTTC
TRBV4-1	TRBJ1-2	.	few	CASSHQGNDYGYTF	TGCGCCAGCAGCCACCAGGGGAACGACTATGGCTACACCTTC
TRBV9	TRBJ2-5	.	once	CASSVLGTGEETQYF	TGTGCCAGCAGCGTCCTCGGGACTGGCGAAGAGACCCAGTACTTC
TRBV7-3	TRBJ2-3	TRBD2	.	CASSPTWTSGGSDTQYF	TGTGCCAGCAGTCCCACCTGGACTAGCGGGGGGTCAGATACGCAGTATTTT
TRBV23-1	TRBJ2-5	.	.	CASSQSVGYGTQETQYF	TGCGCCAGCAGTCAATCCGTGGGGTACGGGACCCAAGAGACCCAGTACTTC
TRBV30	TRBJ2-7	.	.	CAWSGGRGPSEQYF	TGTGCCTGGAGTGGGGGAAGAGGTCCCTCGGAGCAGTACTTC
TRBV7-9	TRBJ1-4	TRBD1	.	CASSLTGREDEKLFF	TGTGCCAGCAGCTTGACAGGGAGAGAAGATGAAAAACTGTTTTTT
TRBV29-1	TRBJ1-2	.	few	CSVERADRAYGYTF	TGCAGCGTTGAACGGGCCGATAGGGCCTATGGCTACACCTTC
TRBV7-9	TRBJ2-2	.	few	CASRPPSGPNTGELFF	TGTGCCAGCAGACCACCGTCGGGCCCAAACACCGGGGAGCTGTTTTTT
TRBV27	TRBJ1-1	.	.	CASSLSRGGTEAFF	TGTGCCAGCAGTTTATCCAGGGGCGGCACTGAAGCTTTCTTT
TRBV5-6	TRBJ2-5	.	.	CASSSRSSRETQYF	TGTGCCAGCAGCTCCAGGAGTTCCAGAGAGACCCAGTACTTC
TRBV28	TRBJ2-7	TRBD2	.	CASSPSAGASYEQYF	TGTGCCAGCAGTCCATCAGCGGGAGCCTCCTACGAGCAGTACTTC
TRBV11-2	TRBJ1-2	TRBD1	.	CASSPGTAYGYTF	TGTGCCAGCAGTCCCGGGACAGCCTATGGCTACACCTTC
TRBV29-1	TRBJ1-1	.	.	CSVQVAEAFF	TGCAGTGTACAGGTGGCTGAAGCTTTCTTT
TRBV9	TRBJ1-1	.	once	CASSVGRMNTEAFF	TGTGCCAGCAGCGTAGGACGGATGAACACTGAAGCTTTCTTT
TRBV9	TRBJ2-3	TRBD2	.	CASSSLAGGGDTQYF	TGTGCCAGCAGCTCCCTAGCGGGGGGCGGAGATACGCAGTATTTT
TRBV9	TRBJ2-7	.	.	CASSLGGAYPEQYF	TGTGCCAGCAGCCTGGGGGGCGCCTATCCCGAGCAGTACTTC
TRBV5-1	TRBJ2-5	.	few	CASSLALAQETQYF	TGCGCCAGCAGCTTGGCGCTAGCCCAGGAGACCCAGTACTTC
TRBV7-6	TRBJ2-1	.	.	CASSLAADSSYNEQFF	TGTGCCAGCAGCTTAGCCGCCGACAGCTCCTACAATGAGCAGTTCTTC
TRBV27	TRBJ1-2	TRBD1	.	CASSREDRGPAFYGYTF	TGTGCCAGCAGTCGGGAGGACAGGGGACCCGCGTTCTATGGCTACACCTTC
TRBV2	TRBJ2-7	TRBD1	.	CASSASPWTGRSYEQYF	TGTGCCAGCAGTGCTTCCCCCTGGACAGGGCGCTCCTACGAGCAGTACTTC
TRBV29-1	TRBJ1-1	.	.	CSVDWGTEAFF	TGCAGCGTTGATTGGGGCACTGAAGCTTTCTTT
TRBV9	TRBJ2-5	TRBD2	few	CASSPGTRAETQYF	TGTGCCAGCAGCCCAGGGACTAGAGCAGAGACCCAGTACTTC
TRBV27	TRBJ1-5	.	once	CASSLASSNQPQHF	TGTGCCAGCAGTTTGGCCTCGAGCAATCAGCCCCAGCATTTT
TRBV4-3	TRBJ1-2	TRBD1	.	CASSQGQGALVSGYTF	TGCGCCAGCAGCCAGGGACAGGGGGCGTTGGTTAGTGGCTACACCTTC
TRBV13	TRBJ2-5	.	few	CASSPGETQYF	TGTGCCAGCAGCCCTGGAGAGACCCAGTACTTC